This T cell receptor (beta chain) was sequenced in a study of beta chain features in type 1 diabetes. General study results and limits: Healthy donors had naive, central memory and Treg TCRB repertoires that appeared less similar than those seen among patients.

The entirety of the isolated RNA underwent reverse transcription, so expressed TCRB transcripts were sequenced. TCRdb keeps only in-frame clones here, not all; method: immunoSEQ multiplex PCR. The sample records 15,000 or so clones, roughly two fifths being singletons. This clone is categorized as medium-sized. The antigen remains unidentified. From germline, CDR1 is KGHSH and CDR2 LQKENI. CDR3 length: 14 residues. V lost 3 bases, J lost 8 bases, and 6 bases stayed unmatched. The receptor comes from a woman aged 40 to 55 in good health. The chain couples TRBV18 to TRBJ2-1, with 8 bases identical to TRBD1. The source material was stem cell memory CD4+ T cells from blood. CDR3 in DNA: TGTGCCAGCTCACCGGACAGGGTTCTCGATGAGCAGTTCTTC. Residues: CASSPDRVLDEQFF.